A selection of T cell receptor beta chains follows, all from one sample in a study of control samples from healthy donors and cancer patients. Clones were sequenced by immunoSEQ multiplex PCR, and TCRdb holds only the in-frame ones, with some missing. Of approximately 140,000 clones listed, roughly 92% are singletons. The source material was blood. These receptor sequences come from a man between 35 and 55 years old in good health. CDR3s include the opening cysteine and the closing phenylalanine or tryptophan. Fields, in order: CDR3 DNA, CDR3 protein, J gene, D gene, clone size, V gene. The D gene is left open where the match is weak. Expanded clones get a size class; other rows say once, few or many, or leave the size out.

DNA: TGTGCCAGTAGTATCCAGGGCGGTTACAATCAGCCCCAGCATTTT
CDR3: CASSIQGGYNQPQHF
J: TRBJ1-5
D: NA
size: NA
V: TRBV19

DNA: TGTGCCAGCAGTGCCGGGGACAGCCGTTCCCCTTACTTC
CDR3: CASSAGDSRSPYF
J: TRBJ2-5
D: TRBD1
size: NA
V: TRBV2

DNA: TGTGCCAGCACTCGGGACAGGCTGAACCTTAACTATGGCTACACCTTC
CDR3: CASTRDRLNLNYGYTF
J: TRBJ1-2
D: TRBD1
size: NA
V: TRBV5-6

DNA: TGTGCCAGCAGCCCCGGTCTCGAGCTTAATTCACCCCTCCACTTT
CDR3: CASSPGLELNSPLHF
J: TRBJ1-6
D: NA
size: few
V: TRBV7-8

DNA: TGTGCCAGCAGTTTAAATCGGTTTGGAGCTCGAAATGAGCAGTTCTTC
CDR3: CASSLNRFGARNEQFF
J: TRBJ2-1
D: NA
size: few
V: TRBV27

DNA: TGTGCCAGCAGCTTGAGAACTAGCGGGAACAAAAACATTCAGTACTTC
CDR3: CASSLRTSGNKNIQYF
J: TRBJ2-4
D: TRBD2
size: NA
V: TRBV5-4

DNA: TGTGCTAGTGGTTCAACAGGGAACACCGGGGAGCTGTTTTTT
CDR3: CASGSTGNTGELFF
J: TRBJ2-2
D: NA
size: NA
V: TRBV12-5

DNA: TGTGCAAGTCGCCCCATCGTGGTAGCGGGGCGGGAGCAGTACTTC
CDR3: CASRPIVVAGREQYF
J: TRBJ2-7
D: NA
size: NA
V: TRBV12-2

DNA: TGCGCCAGCAGCGCTCAGTCGACCGGGGAGCTGTTTTTT
CDR3: CASSAQSTGELFF
J: TRBJ2-2
D: NA
size: NA
V: TRBV5-1

DNA: TGTGCCAGCAGCTTACGTCCACGCGAGCAGTACTTC
CDR3: CASSLRPREQYF
J: TRBJ2-7
D: NA
size: NA
V: TRBV11-2

DNA: TGTGCCATCAACGAGAATAGCAATCAGCCCCAGCATTTT
CDR3: CAINENSNQPQHF
J: TRBJ1-5
D: NA
size: NA
V: TRBV10-3

DNA: TGTGCCAGCAGGTACAGGGGCAATGAGCAGTTCTTC
CDR3: CASRYRGNEQFF
J: TRBJ2-1
D: TRBD1
size: NA
V: TRBV6-2/TRBV6-3

DNA: TGTGCCAGCAAGCGGGAGTGGGGACAAGAGACCCAGTACTTC
CDR3: CASKREWGQETQYF
J: TRBJ2-5
D: TRBD2
size: NA
V: TRBV11-2

DNA: TGCGCCAGCAGCCAATCCGGCTTCAATGAAAAACTGTTTTTT
CDR3: CASSQSGFNEKLFF
J: TRBJ1-4
D: NA
size: NA
V: TRBV4-1

DNA: TGTGCCAGCAGCCTAGTCCAAACAGAGGCTTTCTTT
CDR3: CASSLVQTEAFF
J: TRBJ1-1
D: NA
size: once
V: TRBV12-3/TRBV12-4

DNA: TGTGCCAGCAGCCCCTCCGCCGGCCGTAATGAAAAACTGTTTTTT
CDR3: CASSPSAGRNEKLFF
J: TRBJ1-4
D: NA
size: NA
V: TRBV4-2

DNA: TGCGCCAGCAGCCTATACCTGGGACAGGGAGGTTTGGGTGAGCAGTTCTTC
CDR3: CASSLYLGQGGLGEQFF
J: TRBJ2-1
D: TRBD1
size: NA
V: TRBV5-1

DNA: TGCGCCAGCAGCTTGGAGGGTGTGTATGGCTACACCTTC
CDR3: CASSLEGVYGYTF
J: TRBJ1-2
D: NA
size: NA
V: TRBV5-1

DNA: TGTGCCAGCACCAATTTCCCCCGCAATGAGCAGTTCTTC
CDR3: CASTNFPRNEQFF
J: TRBJ2-1
D: NA
size: NA
V: TRBV5-6

DNA: TGCAGCGTTAAAAGGGAAGCAGAGACCCAGTACTTC
CDR3: CSVKREAETQYF
J: TRBJ2-5
D: NA
size: NA
V: TRBV29-1

DNA: TGTGCCAGCAGGGAGGGGCCCCAAGTGAGCAATCAGCCCCAGCATTTT
CDR3: CASREGPQVSNQPQHF
J: TRBJ1-5
D: NA
size: once
V: TRBV28

DNA: TGTGCCAGCAGTGAATTTGGCCAAGAGACCCAGTACTTC
CDR3: CASSEFGQETQYF
J: TRBJ2-5
D: NA
size: NA
V: TRBV25-1

DNA: TGCGCCAGCATTGAGGGCGAAGGACAGGGGGACAATCAGCCCCAGCATTTT
CDR3: CASIEGEGQGDNQPQHF
J: TRBJ1-5
D: TRBD1
size: NA
V: TRBV10-1

DNA: TGTGCCACCAGTGATTCCGCCGGGACAGGGTACTACAATGAGCAGTTCTTC
CDR3: CATSDSAGTGYYNEQFF
J: TRBJ2-1
D: TRBD1
size: NA
V: TRBV24-1

DNA: TGTGCCAGCAGCTTGAATTCGGCAGGGGGCAACCTAGAAGCTTTCTTT
CDR3: CASSLNSAGGNLEAFF
J: TRBJ1-1
D: TRBD1
size: few
V: TRBV5-5

DNA: TGTGCCAGCAGCTTCGTTGGGAGCGGGAACACCGGGGAGCTGTTTTTT
CDR3: CASSFVGSGNTGELFF
J: TRBJ2-2
D: NA
size: NA
V: TRBV11-2

DNA: TGTGCCAGCAGTTCGGTGGTAGGAAACACCATATATTTT
CDR3: CASSSVVGNTIYF
J: TRBJ1-3
D: NA
size: NA
V: TRBV5-4

DNA: TGTGCCAGCGGGGAGGGACAGGGGATTGAGCAGTACTTC
CDR3: CASGEGQGIEQYF
J: TRBJ2-7
D: TRBD1
size: few
V: TRBV7-2

DNA: TGTGCCAGCAGCTTAGGAGGAGAAGCTTTCTTT
CDR3: CASSLGGEAFF
J: TRBJ1-1
D: NA
size: NA
V: TRBV11-2

DNA: TGTGCCAGTAGCCTTGAGCGGGAGGCGGCCGGGGAGCTGTTTTTT
CDR3: CASSLEREAAGELFF
J: TRBJ2-2
D: TRBD2
size: NA
V: TRBV19

DNA: TGCGCCAGCAGTGAGGCGCGGGGGGGCAGGACAGATACGCAGTATTTT
CDR3: CASSEARGGRTDTQYF
J: TRBJ2-3
D: TRBD2
size: NA
V: TRBV10-2

DNA: TGTGCCACCAGTGATTTGTATTGTACAGGGCTCCGGAGCTCCTACGAGCAGTACTTC
CDR3: CATSDLYCTGLRSSYEQYF
J: TRBJ2-7
D: NA
size: NA
V: TRBV24-1

DNA: TGTGCCAGCAGCTTAGGGACAGGGGACCACGAGCAGTACTTC
CDR3: CASSLGTGDHEQYF
J: TRBJ2-7
D: TRBD1
size: once
V: TRBV5-6

DNA: TGTGCCAGTAGTGGGTGGGACGGGGGCGGACGGAACACTGAAGCTTTCTTT
CDR3: CASSGWDGGGRNTEAFF
J: TRBJ1-1
D: NA
size: NA
V: TRBV19

DNA: TGTGCCAGCAGCGCGGTAGCGGGGGGGCGCGTCGGGGAGCTGTTTTTT
CDR3: CASSAVAGGRVGELFF
J: TRBJ2-2
D: TRBD2
size: NA
V: TRBV9

DNA: TGTGCCACCAGTGATATGGAGGGGGATCACAATGAGCAGTTCTTC
CDR3: CATSDMEGDHNEQFF
J: TRBJ2-1
D: NA
size: NA
V: TRBV24-1

DNA: TGCGCCAGCAGTGGCCCCGAATCGATACCCTACGAGCAGTACTTC
CDR3: CASSGPESIPYEQYF
J: TRBJ2-7
D: NA
size: NA
V: TRBV10-1

DNA: TGCAGCGTTCTACAGACAGGGGACACTGAAGCTTTCTTT
CDR3: CSVLQTGDTEAFF
J: TRBJ1-1
D: TRBD1
size: NA
V: TRBV29-1

DNA: TGTGCCAGTAGTGTTCAGGGGGGAAGCAATCAGCCCCAGCATTTT
CDR3: CASSVQGGSNQPQHF
J: TRBJ1-5
D: TRBD1
size: NA
V: TRBV19

DNA: TGTGCCAGCAGCTTCAACAGGGGTGACACTGAAGCTTTCTTT
CDR3: CASSFNRGDTEAFF
J: TRBJ1-1
D: TRBD1
size: NA
V: TRBV7-3

DNA: TGTGCCAGCAACCAGGGACATCAGCCCCAGCATTTT
CDR3: CASNQGHQPQHF
J: TRBJ1-5
D: NA
size: NA
V: TRBV28